The sequence of this T cell receptor (beta chain) was determined in a study of blood T cell repertoires in COVID-19. Background on the study: Whether acute or convalescent, the COVID-19 samples came from the United States, Italy and Spain. Sample material is recorded as cDNA or gDNA derived from T cells, B-cell-depleted T cells, or PBMCs.

The ends were cut back, 5 bases at V and 4 bases at J, with 17 bases in the middle. This CDR3 has 14 amino acids. Germline V CDR1 and CDR2: GTSNPN, SVGIG (reference sequence). Under the authors' procedure: Cell counts per sample came from amplifying reference gene primers. TCRdb's copy holds only in-frame clones and misses some; the assay was immunoSEQ multiplex PCR. V, J and clone size are those of that table, while D and trimming were read from the DNA. The table records 200,000 to 250,000 clones, roughly 84% of them present only once. This sequence originates from a woman between 45 and 65 years old with acute or convalescent COVID-19. The chain uses TRBV30 and TRBJ1-1; maybe TRBD1 (6 bases). What was sequenced was peripheral blood. CDR3 sequence: CAWDPGVEATEAFF. CDR3 sequence (DNA): TGTGCCTGGGATCCAGGGGTCGAGGCCACTGAAGCTTTCTTT.